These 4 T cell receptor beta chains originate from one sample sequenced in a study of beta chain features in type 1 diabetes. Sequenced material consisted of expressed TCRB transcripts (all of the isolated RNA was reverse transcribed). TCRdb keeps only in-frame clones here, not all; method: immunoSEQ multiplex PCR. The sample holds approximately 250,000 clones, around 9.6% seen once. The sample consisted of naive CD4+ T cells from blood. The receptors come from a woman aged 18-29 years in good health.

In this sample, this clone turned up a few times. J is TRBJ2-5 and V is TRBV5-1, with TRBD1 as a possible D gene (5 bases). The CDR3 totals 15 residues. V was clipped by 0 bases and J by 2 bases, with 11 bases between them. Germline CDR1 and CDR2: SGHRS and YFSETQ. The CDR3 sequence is CASSLVGQEQETQYF. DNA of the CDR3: TGCGCCAGCAGCTTGGTGGGGCAGGAACAAGAGACCCAGTACTTC.

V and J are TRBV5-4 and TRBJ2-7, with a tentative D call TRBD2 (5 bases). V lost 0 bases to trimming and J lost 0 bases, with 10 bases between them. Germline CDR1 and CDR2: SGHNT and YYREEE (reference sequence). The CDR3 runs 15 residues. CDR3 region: CASSLGTPPSYEQYF. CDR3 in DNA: TGTGCCAGCAGCTTGGGGACTCCTCCCTCCTACGAGCAGTACTTC.

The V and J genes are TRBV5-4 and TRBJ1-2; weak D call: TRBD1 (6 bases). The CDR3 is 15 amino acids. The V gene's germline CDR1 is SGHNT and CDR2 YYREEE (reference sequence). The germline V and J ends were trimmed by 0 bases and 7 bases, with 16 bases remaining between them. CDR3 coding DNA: TGTGCCAGCAGCTTGGATGCGGGAGGGGGGGGTGGCTACACCTTC. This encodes CASSLDAGGGGGYTF.

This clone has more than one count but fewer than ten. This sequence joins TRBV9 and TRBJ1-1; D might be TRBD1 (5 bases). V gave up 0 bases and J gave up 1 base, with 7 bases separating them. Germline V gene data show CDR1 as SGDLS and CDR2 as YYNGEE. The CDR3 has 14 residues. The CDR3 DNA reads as TGTGCCAGCAGCGTAGACGGGGGGAACACTGAAGCTTTCTTT. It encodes CASSVDGGNTEAFF.